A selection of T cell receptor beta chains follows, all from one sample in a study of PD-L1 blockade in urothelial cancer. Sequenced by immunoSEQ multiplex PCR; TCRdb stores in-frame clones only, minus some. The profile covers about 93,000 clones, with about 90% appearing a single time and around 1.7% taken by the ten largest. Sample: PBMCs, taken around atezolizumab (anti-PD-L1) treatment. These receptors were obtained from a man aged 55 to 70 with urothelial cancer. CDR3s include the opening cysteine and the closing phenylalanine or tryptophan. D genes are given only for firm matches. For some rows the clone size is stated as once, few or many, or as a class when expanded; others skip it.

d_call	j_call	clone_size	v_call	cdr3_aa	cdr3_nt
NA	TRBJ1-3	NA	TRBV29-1	CSGGAAGNTIYF	TGCAGCGGGGGCGCGGCTGGAAACACCATATATTTT
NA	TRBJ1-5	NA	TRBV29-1	CSVEGGAVGEPQHF	TGCAGCGTTGAAGGCGGGGCGGTGGGTGAGCCCCAGCATTTT
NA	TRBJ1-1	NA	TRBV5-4	CASSSPTSGNTEAFF	TGTGCCAGCAGCTCCCCTACGTCGGGGAACACTGAAGCTTTCTTT
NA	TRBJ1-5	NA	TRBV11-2	CASSLAGGNQPQHF	TGTGCCAGCAGCTTAGCCGGCGGTAATCAGCCCCAGCATTTT
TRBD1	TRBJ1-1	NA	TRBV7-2	CASSPQGVGTEAFF	TGTGCCAGCAGTCCACAGGGGGTGGGGACTGAAGCTTTCTTT
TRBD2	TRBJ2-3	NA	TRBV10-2	CASSEISGITDTQYF	TGCGCCAGCAGTGAGATTAGCGGGATCACAGATACGCAGTATTTT
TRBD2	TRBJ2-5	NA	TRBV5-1	CASSPGTSGGETQYF	TGCGCCAGCAGCCCGGGGACTAGCGGGGGAGAGACCCAGTACTTC
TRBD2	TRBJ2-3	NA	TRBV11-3	CASSSGTSKVSDTQYF	TGTGCCAGCAGCTCAGGGACTAGCAAGGTCTCAGATACGCAGTATTTT
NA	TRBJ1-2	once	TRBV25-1	CASSTGSGYTF	TGTGCCAGCAGTACAGGGAGTGGCTACACCTTC
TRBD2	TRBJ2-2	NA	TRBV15	CATSRGLAGTLNTGELFF	TGTGCCACCAGCAGGGGACTAGCGGGAACCTTGAACACCGGGGAGCTGTTTTTT
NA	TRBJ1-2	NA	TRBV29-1	CSVEGGGHGYTF	TGCAGCGTCGAAGGGGGGGGCCATGGCTACACCTTC
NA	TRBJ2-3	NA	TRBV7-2	CASSSSRTDTQYF	TGTGCCAGCAGCTCCAGTCGCACAGATACGCAGTATTTT
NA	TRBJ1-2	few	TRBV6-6	CASRTGNQYGYTF	TGTGCCAGCAGAACCGGGAACCAGTATGGCTACACCTTC
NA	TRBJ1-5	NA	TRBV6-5	CASSSDKRGRNQPQHF	TGTGCCAGCAGTTCCGATAAGCGGGGGAGGAATCAGCCCCAGCATTTT
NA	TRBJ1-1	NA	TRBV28	CASSLYKGASVEAFF	TGTGCCAGCAGTTTATATAAAGGGGCTTCGGTTGAAGCTTTCTTT
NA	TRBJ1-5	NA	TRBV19	CARRKNRAQPQHF	TGTGCCAGGCGGAAAAACAGGGCGCAGCCCCAGCATTTT
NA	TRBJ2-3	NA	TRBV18	CASSPVGQLTDTQYF	TGTGCCAGCTCCCCGGTGGGACAACTCACAGATACGCAGTATTTT
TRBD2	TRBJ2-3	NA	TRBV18	CASSPRTSGGRTDTQYF	TGTGCCAGCTCACCCCGGACTAGCGGGGGTCGCACAGATACGCAGTATTTT
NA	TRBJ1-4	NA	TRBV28	CASSQTVSGEKLFF	TGTGCCAGCAGCCAGACAGTATCGGGCGAAAAACTGTTTTTT
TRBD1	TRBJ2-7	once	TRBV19	CASSPGQGLFYEQYF	TGTGCCAGTAGTCCGGGACAGGGTTTATTCTACGAGCAGTACTTC
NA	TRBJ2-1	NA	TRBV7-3	CASSFGGYNEQFF	TGTGCCAGCAGCTTCGGGGGTTACAATGAGCAGTTCTTC
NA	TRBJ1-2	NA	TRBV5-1	CASSLAPGGGYTF	TGCGCCAGCAGCTTGGCCCCGGGGGGTGGCTACACCTTC
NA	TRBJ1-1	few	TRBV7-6	CASSWGEATEAFF	TGTGCCAGCAGCTGGGGAGAGGCCACTGAAGCTTTCTTT
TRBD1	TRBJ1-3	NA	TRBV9	CASSAPPIGQGDGNTIYF	TGTGCCAGCAGCGCGCCCCCCATTGGACAGGGGGACGGAAACACCATATATTTT
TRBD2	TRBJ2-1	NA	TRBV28	CASTPPGGAEQFF	TGTGCCAGTACCCCCCCGGGGGGGGCTGAGCAGTTCTTC
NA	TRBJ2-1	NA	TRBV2	CASRPYPYNEQFF	TGTGCCAGCAGACCCTACCCCTACAATGAGCAGTTCTTC
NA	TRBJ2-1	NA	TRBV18	CASSRDSYNEQFF	TGTGCCAGCTCGCGGGACAGCTACAATGAGCAGTTCTTC
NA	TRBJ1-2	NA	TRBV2	CASSEVQGSGGYTF	TGTGCCAGCAGCGAAGTACAGGGTTCGGGTGGCTACACCTTC
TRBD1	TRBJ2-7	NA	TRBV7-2	CASSLAIGTGVSYEQYF	TGTGCCAGCAGCTTAGCGATTGGAACAGGGGTTAGCTACGAGCAGTACTTC
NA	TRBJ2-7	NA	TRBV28	CASKTRRLIWEQYF	TGTGCCTCGAAGACTCGAAGACTCATTTGGGAGCAGTACTTC
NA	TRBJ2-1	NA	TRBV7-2	CASKNRGLGEATYNEQFF	TGTGCCAGCAAAAATAGGGGTTTGGGGGAGGCAACCTACAATGAGCAGTTCTTC
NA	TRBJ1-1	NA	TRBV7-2	CASSFVPGSNTEAFF	TGTGCCAGCAGCTTTGTCCCAGGCTCAAACACTGAAGCTTTCTTT
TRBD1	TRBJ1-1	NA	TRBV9	CASSPRDRIVNTEAFF	TGTGCCAGCAGCCCTCGGGACAGGATAGTGAACACTGAAGCTTTCTTT
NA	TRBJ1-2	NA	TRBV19	CASTRRGLYYGYTF	TGTGCCAGTACTCGTCGGGGTTTGTACTATGGCTACACCTTC
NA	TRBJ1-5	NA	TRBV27	CASSPLYPGLANQPQHF	TGTGCCAGCAGTCCACTTTACCCGGGACTCGCCAATCAGCCCCAGCATTTT
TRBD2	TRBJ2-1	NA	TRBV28	CASSPRIGRRRQFF	TGTGCCAGCTCCCCACGTATCGGGAGGAGACGGCAGTTCTTC
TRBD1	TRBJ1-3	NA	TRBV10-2	CASSETNRGLDRNTIYF	TGCGCCAGCAGTGAAACCAACAGGGGGCTAGATAGAAACACCATATATTTT
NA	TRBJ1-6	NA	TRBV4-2	CASSQGQWLNSPLHF	TGTGCCAGCAGCCAAGGACAGTGGCTTAATTCACCCCTCCACTTT
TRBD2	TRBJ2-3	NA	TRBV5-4	CASSPLAGGHTDTQYF	TGTGCCAGCAGCCCACTAGCGGGGGGCCACACAGATACGCAGTATTTT
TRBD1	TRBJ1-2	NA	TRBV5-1	CASSLFGGTGGPGYTF	TGCGCCAGCAGCTTATTTGGAGGGACAGGGGGGCCTGGCTACACCTTC
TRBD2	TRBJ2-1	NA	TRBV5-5	CASSLFTSGGGSSYNEQFF	TGTGCCAGCAGCTTATTCACTAGCGGGGGGGGCAGCTCCTACAATGAGCAGTTCTTC
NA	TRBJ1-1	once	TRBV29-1	CSSREVSEAFF	TGCAGCTCAAGGGAGGTGTCTGAAGCTTTCTTT
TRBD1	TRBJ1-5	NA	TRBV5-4	CASSLGQGANQPQHF	TGTGCCAGCAGCTTGGGACAGGGCGCCAATCAGCCCCAGCATTTT
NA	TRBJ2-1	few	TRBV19	CASSGRDEQFF	TGTGCCAGTAGTGGGAGAGATGAGCAGTTCTTC
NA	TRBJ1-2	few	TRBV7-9	CASSPGVYGYTF	TGTGCCAGCAGCCCCGGGGTCTATGGCTACACCTTC
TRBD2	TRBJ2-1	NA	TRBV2	CASTKRTSGTNEQFF	TGTGCCAGCACCAAACGGACTAGCGGGACCAATGAGCAGTTCTTC
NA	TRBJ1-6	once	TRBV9	CASSPAQGLSPLHF	TGTGCCAGCAGCCCCGCCCAGGGTCTATCACCCCTCCACTTT
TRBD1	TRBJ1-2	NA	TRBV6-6	CASSTQQGATYGYTF	TGTGCCAGCAGTACACAACAGGGGGCGACCTATGGCTACACCTTC
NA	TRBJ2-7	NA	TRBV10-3	CAASQTSAIHEQYF	TGTGCCGCATCGCAAACTAGTGCTATCCACGAGCAGTACTTC
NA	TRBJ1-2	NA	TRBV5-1	CASSFTGDGYTF	TGCGCCAGCAGCTTTACAGGCGACGGCTACACCTTC
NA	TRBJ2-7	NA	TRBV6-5	CASSYSPGFGTYEQYF	TGTGCCAGCAGTTACTCCCCGGGTTTCGGGACCTACGAGCAGTACTTC
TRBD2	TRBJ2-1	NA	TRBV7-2	CASSRGAGSLVSLEEQFF	TGTGCCAGCAGCCGAGGAGCGGGATCACTCGTATCGCTGGAAGAGCAGTTCTTC
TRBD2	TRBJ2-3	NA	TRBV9	CASSPEREPTDTQYF	TGTGCCAGCAGCCCTGAGCGGGAGCCCACAGATACGCAGTATTTT
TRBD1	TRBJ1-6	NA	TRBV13	CASSSRDRDSPLHF	TGTGCCAGCAGCTCCCGGGACAGGGATTCACCCCTCCACTTT
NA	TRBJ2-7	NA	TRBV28	CASNPPGQNYEQYF	TGTGCCAGCAATCCCCCCGGACAGAACTACGAGCAGTACTTC
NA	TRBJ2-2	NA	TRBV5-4	CASSSGTPLGGGELFF	TGTGCCAGCAGTTCCGGGACTCCTTTAGGAGGCGGGGAGCTGTTTTTT
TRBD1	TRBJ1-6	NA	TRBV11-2	CASTMWGRDRGNSPLHF	TGTGCCAGCACCATGTGGGGAAGAGACAGGGGTAATTCACCCCTCCACTTT
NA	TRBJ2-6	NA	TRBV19	CASGSHYSGANVLTF	TGTGCCAGTGGCTCCCACTACTCTGGGGCCAACGTCCTGACTTTC
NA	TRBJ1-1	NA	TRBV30	CAWSRGGTMNTEAFF	TGTGCCTGGAGTCGGGGGGGAACCATGAACACTGAAGCTTTCTTT
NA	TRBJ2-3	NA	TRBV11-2	CASSLGWTATDTQYF	TGTGCCAGCAGCTTAGGGTGGACAGCTACAGATACGCAGTATTTT